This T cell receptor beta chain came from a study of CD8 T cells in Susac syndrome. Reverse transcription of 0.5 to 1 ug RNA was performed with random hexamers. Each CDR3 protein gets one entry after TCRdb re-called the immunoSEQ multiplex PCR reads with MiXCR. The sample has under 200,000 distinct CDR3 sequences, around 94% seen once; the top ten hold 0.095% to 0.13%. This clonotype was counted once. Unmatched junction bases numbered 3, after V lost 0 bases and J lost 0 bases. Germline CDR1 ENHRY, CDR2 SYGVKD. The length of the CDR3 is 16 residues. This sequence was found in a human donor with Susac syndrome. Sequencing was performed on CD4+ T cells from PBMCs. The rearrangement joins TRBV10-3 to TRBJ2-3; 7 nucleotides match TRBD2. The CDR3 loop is CAISESSGASTDTQYF. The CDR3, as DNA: TGTGCCATCAGTGAGTCGAGCGGGGCAAGCACAGATACGCAGTATTTT.